Shown below are 20 T cell receptor beta chains from a single sample sequenced in a study of cytotoxic CD8 clonotypes in ibrutinib-treated CLL. Clones were read by immunoSEQ multiplex PCR, and TCRdb kept only the in-frame ones, dropping some. The sample contains roughly 76,000 clones, 75% to 85% of which appear only once. The source was PBMCs, collected at disease progression, from a patient treated with ibrutinib. Source of these receptors: a human donor with chronic lymphocytic leukemia.

The genes are TRBV6-5 and TRBJ2-1; D not resolved. The V end was cut by 4 bases, the J end by 0 bases, with 4 bases between. Germline CDR1 and CDR2: MNHEY and SVGAGI. The CDR3 is 13 residues long. The CDR3: CASSSVSYNEQFF. DNA for the CDR3: TGTGCCAGCAGTTCCGTCTCCTACAATGAGCAGTTCTTC.

There are a few counts of this clone. The CDR3 nucleotides read TGCGCCAGCAGCTTGCATGGGACAGGGCGTACCGGGGAGCTGTTTTTT. Its protein product is CASSLHGTGRTGELFF. The gene calls are TRBV5-1 and TRBJ2-2; TRBD1 matches 9 bases. The trim removed 1 base at V and 5 bases at J, leaving 6 bases unmatched. This CDR3 contains 16 residues. Germline values: CDR1 SGHRS, CDR2 YFSETQ.

V usage is TRBV4-2 and J usage is TRBJ2-1, with TRBD2 matching 14 bases. The CDR3 spans 17 residues. Trimming removed 2 bases from V and 7 bases from J; junction bases left unmatched: 7. Germline lookup yields CDR1 LGHNA and CDR2 YNFKEQ. The CDR3 region has the DNA TGTGCCAGCAGCCAATGGGGACTAGCGGGAGCTTGGAATGAGCAGTTCTTC. This sequence encodes CASSQWGLAGAWNEQFF.

The rearrangement links TRBV2 to TRBJ2-3, with 10 bases aligning to TRBD1. The germline CDR1 and CDR2 sequences are SNHLY and FYNNEI. This CDR3 has 15 residues. V was pared by 6 bases and J by 4 bases, with 7 bases of the junction left unmatched. Here the CDR3 reads CASRPGQGSPDTQYF. Written as DNA, the CDR3 is TGTGCCAGCAGACCGGGACAGGGGAGCCCAGATACGCAGTATTTT.

This chain uses TRBV6-1 with TRBJ2-4, with TRBD1 as a possible D gene (6 bases). Per the germline V gene, CDR1 is MNHNS and CDR2 is SASEGT. The CDR3 consists of 14 residues. The V and J ends lost 3 bases and 8 bases respectively, with 14 bases between them. In DNA form, the CDR3 reads TGTGCCAGCAGTGATGTCGGGACATATGACATTCAGTACTTC. Amino acid sequence: CASSDVGTYDIQYF.

This clone was picked up one time. V is TRBV30 and J is TRBJ1-3, with D possibly TRBD1 on 5 matching bases. Trimming took off 1 base at V and 5 bases at J, with 18 bases between the two ends. This CDR3 comprises 16 residues. Looked up from germline, CDR1 is GTSNPN and CDR2 is SVGIG (reference sequence). For the CDR3, the DNA is TGTGCCTGGAGTGGAGTAGTGGGGGAATTTCGAAACACCATATATTTT. This codes for CAWSGVVGEFRNTIYF.

This clone is medium-sized (0.01 to 0.1%) in the sample. This chain joins TRBV6-6 and TRBJ1-1; D unresolved. The CDR3 extends over 12 amino acids. Looked up from germline, CDR1 is MNHNY and CDR2 is SVGAGI (reference sequence). Trimming cost V 2 bases and J 9 bases, with 10 bases left between them. The CDR3 spells CASSYGLGKAFF. CDR3 in DNA: TGTGCCAGCAGTTACGGACTAGGGAAAGCTTTCTTT.

The chain employs TRBV4-1 and TRBJ2-7; D is perhaps TRBD1 or TRBD2 (5 bases each). The CDR3 spans 16 residues. The ends were cut back, 3 bases at V and 3 bases at J, with 18 bases in the middle. In germline, CDR1 is MGHRA, CDR2 YSYEKL. Here the CDR3 reads CASSHQGSTGNYEQYF. The CDR3 nucleotides read TGCGCCAGCAGCCACCAGGGCTCTACGGGGAACTACGAGCAGTACTTC.

The CDR3 coding sequence is TGTGCCAGCAGACCGGGACCTAACACCGGGGAGCTGTTTTTT. As protein: CASRPGPNTGELFF. This chain joins TRBV27 and TRBJ2-2; TRBD1 or TRBD2 may be the D gene (5 bases each). V lost 6 bases to trimming and J lost 2 bases, with 10 bases between them. Germline V CDR1 and CDR2: MNHEY, SMNVEV (reference sequence). The CDR3 extends over 14 amino acids.

This clone was seen once. The chain uses TRBV5-1 and TRBJ2-1; TRBD1 matches at 9 bases. There are 15 residues in the CDR3. After removal of 4 bases from V and 3 bases from J, the junction contained 5 bases not matched to a gene. CDR1 and CDR2 (germline): SGHRS, YFSETQ. CDR3: CASSPGTGLYNEQFF. CDR3 DNA sequence: TGCGCCAGCAGCCCTGGGACAGGGCTCTACAATGAGCAGTTCTTC.

The CDR3 protein is CASKVQGAYTQYF. CDR3 in DNA: TGTGCCAGTAAGGTCCAGGGGGCCTATACGCAGTATTTT. This chain uses TRBV19 with TRBJ2-3, with 8 bases matching TRBD1. From germline, CDR1 is LNHDA and CDR2 SQIVND (reference sequence). CDR3 length: 13 amino acids. J gave up 7 bases and V 7 bases, and 7 bases lay outside the gene matches.

On this clone itself: The germline gene is not matched at one end of the junction; a read error may be the cause. The CDR3 DNA reads TGCGCCAGCAGCCAGGGGGGACAGGGGTATGAAAAACTGTTTTTT. This sequence encodes CASSQGGQGYEKLFF. V and J are TRBV11-2 and TRBJ1-4; 10 bases agree with TRBD1. CDR3 length: 15 amino acids. Germline CDR1 is SGHAT and CDR2 is FQNNGV. The full variable domain, completed using reference TRBV11-2 and TRBJ1-4, is EAGVAQSPRYKIIEKRQSVAFWCNPISGHATLYWYQQILGQGPKLLIQFQNNGVVDDSQLPKDRFSAERLKGVDSTLKIQPAKLEDSAVYLCASSQGGQGYEKLFFGSGTQLSVL.

V gene TRBV18 combines with J gene TRBJ1-6; D call uncertain. The CDR3 loop spans 14 amino acids. CDR1 is KGHSH, CDR2 LQKENI, per germline. Trimming pared 3 bases from V and 5 bases from J, leaving 8 bases between. Here the CDR3 reads CASSPLLDNSPLHF. The CDR3 coding sequence is TGTGCCAGCTCACCTCTCTTAGATAATTCACCCCTCCACTTT.

This clone was found once. The V gene is TRBV4-1, the J gene TRBJ2-1; 8 positions agree with TRBD2. The ends lost 0 bases at V and 8 bases at J; junction bases unmatched: 12. This CDR3 contains 17 residues. Germline V gives CDR1 MGHRA, CDR2 YSYEKL. CDR3 bases: TGCGCCAGCAGCCAAGATCCCTACAGCGGGAGTTTCTATGAGCAGTTCTTC. Translating it yields CASSQDPYSGSFYEQFF.

V and J are TRBV13 and TRBJ1-3; no firm D call. Germline assignment: CDR1 PRHDT and CDR2 FYEKMQ (reference sequence). With 2 bases removed from V and 2 bases from J, the gap between germline ends came to 13 bases. This CDR3 comprises 16 residues. CDR3 in DNA: TGTGCCAGCAGCTTATCCACGCAATGGGCTGGAAACACCATATATTTT. It translates to CASSLSTQWAGNTIYF.

The chain has TRBV7-7 and TRBJ2-2, with no clear D. Germline-derived CDR1 and CDR2 are SSHAT and FNYEAQ (reference sequence). This CDR3 spans 15 amino acids. Trimming left V 2 bases short and J 6 bases short, with 13 bases between. The CDR3 reads CASSLQRHSAGELFF. The DNA of the CDR3 is TGTGCCAGCAGCTTACAACGGCATTCGGCCGGGGAGCTGTTTTTT. Full variable domain (outside the CDR3, taken from reference TRBV7-7 and TRBJ2-2): GAGVSQSPRYKVTKRGQDVTLRCDPISSHATLYWYQQALGQGPEFLTYFNYEAQPDKSGLPSDRFSAERPEGSISTLTIQRTEQRDSAMYRCASSLQRHSAGELFFGEGSRLTVL.

V and J are TRBV18 and TRBJ2-3; D ambiguous. Between the trimmed V and J ends, which lost 2 bases and 0 bases, there was a span of 18 bases. The V gene's germline CDR1 is KGHSH and CDR2 LQKENI. This CDR3 contains 18 residues. CDR3 bases: TGTGCCAGCTCACCAGTGGCAGGTGTGGCTTCAAGCACAGATACGCAGTATTTT. This translates into CASSPVAGVASSTDTQYF. Full variable domain (remainder filled in from reference TRBV18 and TRBJ2-3): NAGVMQNPRHLVRRRGQEARLRCSPMKGHSHVYWYRQLPEEGLKFMVYLQKENIIDESGMPKERFSAEFPKEGPSILRIQQVVRGDSAAYFCASSPVAGVASSTDTQYFGPGTRLTVL.

This clone was seen only once. This sequence joins TRBV7-6 and TRBJ1-2; no definite D call. The CDR3 extends over 12 amino acids. V lost 5 bases to trimming and J lost 4 bases, with 8 bases between them. Per the germline V gene, CDR1 is SGHVS and CDR2 is FNYEAQ. The CDR3 coding sequence is TGTGCCAGCAGCCTATGGGGCTATGGCTACACCTTC. Its protein product is CASSLWGYGYTF.

The chain has TRBV10-1 and TRBJ1-1; 7 bases match TRBD1. This CDR3 is 14 amino acids long. Germline V lookup: CDR1 WNHNN, CDR2 SYGVQD (reference sequence). The J segment lost 1 base and the V segment lost 2 bases, leaving 1 base of the junction unmatched. The CDR3 sequence: CASSENRGNTEAFF. The CDR3 nucleotides read TGCGCCAGCAGTGAGAACAGGGGGAACACTGAAGCTTTCTTT.

This sequence joins TRBV30 and TRBJ2-1, with D maybe TRBD1 (5 bases). V was cut by 0 bases and J by 2 bases, with 11 bases left in between. Germline CDR1 GTSNPN, CDR2 SVGIG (reference sequence). The CDR3 covers 15 residues. The CDR3, as DNA: TGTGCCTGGAGTGTAGGGGTCCACCCCTACAATGAGCAGTTCTTC. It specifies CAWSVGVHPYNEQFF.